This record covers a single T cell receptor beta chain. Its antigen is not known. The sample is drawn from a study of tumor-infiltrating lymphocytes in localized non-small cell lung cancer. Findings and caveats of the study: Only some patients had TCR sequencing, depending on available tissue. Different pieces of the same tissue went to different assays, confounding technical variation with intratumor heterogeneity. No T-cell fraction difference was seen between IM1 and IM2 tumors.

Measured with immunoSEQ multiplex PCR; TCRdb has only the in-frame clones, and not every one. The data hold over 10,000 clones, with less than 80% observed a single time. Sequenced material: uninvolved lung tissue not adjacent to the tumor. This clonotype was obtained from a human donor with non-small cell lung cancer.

The DNA of the CDR3 is TGTGCCAGCAGTTACTCCTCCTTAGATAGCAATCAGCCCCAGCATTTT. Encoded protein: CASSYSSLDSNQPQHF. The chain employs TRBV6-5 and TRBJ1-5, with D hard to call. With 0 bases removed from V and 0 bases from J, the gap between germline ends came to 9 bases. CDR1 is MNHEY and CDR2 is SVGAGI in the germline V gene. This CDR3 spans 16 amino acids.